The entry below gives a single T cell receptor (beta chain) sequence along with its context. What it binds is unknown. Germline CDR1 SEHNR, CDR2 FQNEAQ (reference sequence). V lost 5 bases to trimming and J lost 4 bases; unmatched junction nucleotides: 4. CDR3 size: 15 residues. This sample was taken from a study of cytomegalovirus exposure and HLA in healthy donors. Study-level points and caveats: Other equally common chains were less clonally expanded than HLA-associated TCR beta chains, a later analysis showed. Apart from CMV serostatus, no immune exposure information was available.

The PCR used 60 Vbeta and 13 Jbeta primers. The repertoire was sequenced with immunoSEQ multiplex PCR; TCRdb's copy has only in-frame clones and lacks some. The sample carries approximately 150,000 clones, 80% to 85% recorded once. This chain joins TRBV7-9 and TRBJ2-6; 8 bases match TRBD2. The sequence derives from a male donor in good health and CMV-seronegative. The sample consisted of PBMCs. The CDR3 DNA follows: TGTGCCAGCAGCCGGGAGGGTACCGGGGCCAACGTCCTGACTTTC. It specifies CASSREGTGANVLTF.